The next 26 T cell receptor beta chains were all read from a single sample in a study of regulatory T cells in long-lasting Graves disease. The time point is: newly diagnosed GD, antithyroid drugs for less than 3 months. After RNA was extracted from PBMCs, the TCR library was made from it. Relying on iRepertoire HTBI primers and Arm-PCR of CDR3 regions, the team built TCR beta libraries. From the multiplex PCR reads, TCRdb called clonotypes with MiXCR, one entry per CDR3 protein. The sample holds hundreds of thousands of distinct CDR3 sequences; roughly 15% are singletons and the top ten take around 19%. The same data also contributed to another study, on T cells in Graves' hyperthyroidism and ophthalmopathy.

The specimen comprised peripheral blood mononuclear cells (PBMCs), sampled at new diagnosis, from a patient treated with antithyroid drugs. The receptors originated from a woman in her thirties with Graves disease.

This clonotype was recorded at least ten times. The chain has TRBV2 and TRBJ1-4; weak D call: TRBD1 (6 bases). Germline CDR1 and CDR2: SNHLY and FYNNEI. The CDR3 totals 16 residues. V lost 3 bases and J lost 8, with 19 bases in between. The chain's CDR3 is CASSEDLGGSGEKLFF. The CDR3 coding sequence is TGTGCCAGCAGTGAGGACTTAGGGGGATCGGGCGAAAAACTGTTTTTT.

This clonotype has only one observation. This chain uses TRBV20-1 with TRBJ2-1; 11 positions agree with TRBD2. The ends lost 8 bases at V and 4 bases at J; junction bases unmatched: 4. There are 13 residues in the CDR3. CDR1 and CDR2 from the germline V gene are DFQATT and SNEGSKA (reference sequence). In DNA, the CDR3 is TGCAGTACCCGGACTAGCGGGTACAATGAGCAGTTCTTC. Its translation: CSTRTSGYNEQFF.

A few counts support this clonotype. This clone may be a read error of a much larger clone one base away. This chain links TRBV28 with TRBJ2-7; 10 nucleotides agree with TRBD2. Losses at the gene ends were 6 bases for V and 5 bases for J; bases not matched to a gene: 7. The CDR3 spans 14 residues. Per germline, CDR1 MDHEN and CDR2 SYDVKM. The chain's CDR3 is CASRPTSGFDEQYF. In nucleotides, the CDR3 is TGTGCCAGCAGACCGACTAGCGGGTTCGACGAGCAGTACTTC.

The sample holds many counts of this clonotype. This chain uses TRBV7-9 with TRBJ2-3; 11 bases line up with TRBD2. Germline trimming cut 4 bases from V and 6 bases from J; bases unmatched to any gene: 6. This CDR3 has 15 residues. Germline lookup yields CDR1 SEHNR and CDR2 FQNEAQ (reference sequence). The CDR3 DNA sequence: TGTGCCAGCAGCTCATTAGCGGGAGGGTTGGATACGCAGTATTTT. It codes for CASSSLAGGLDTQYF.

This clonotype was detected many times. This chain links TRBV6-9 with TRBJ1-1; D remains ambiguous. V was cut by 3 bases and J by 4 bases, with 12 bases left in between. This CDR3 has 14 amino acids. Per the germline V gene, CDR1 is MNHGY and CDR2 is SVAAGI. CDR3 residues: CASSYASVGTEAFF. CDR3 sequence (DNA): TGTGCCAGCAGTTACGCTTCGGTGGGCACTGAAGCTTTCTTT.

This clonotype has a handful of counts. A far more abundant clone sits one base away, making this likely a read error. It is likely a read error, because the conserved phenylalanine at the end of the CDR3 is missing. V is TRBV2 and J is TRBJ2-1; D possibly matches TRBD1 or TRBD2 (7 bases each). CDR1 and CDR2 from the germline V gene are SNHLY and FYNNEI. V lost 5 bases to trimming and J lost 6 bases, with 14 bases between them. The CDR3 covers 14 residues. CDR3 coding DNA: TGTGCCAGCAGTCAGGGGGGGGCCCGCAATGAGCAGTTCCTC. Its translation: CASSQGGARNEQFL.

This clonotype was seen ten or more times. The V and J genes are TRBV6-1 and TRBJ2-5; D is uncertain. The CDR3 is 12 residues long. Trimming cost V 6 bases and J 5 bases, with 10 bases left between them. Germline V CDR1 and CDR2: MNHNS, SASEGT. The CDR3 spells CASSKERETQYF. The CDR3 DNA reads as TGTGCCAGCAGCAAAGAACGGGAGACCCAGTACTTC.

This clonotype was detected ten times or more. This rearrangement joins TRBV28 to TRBJ1-5; possible D gene TRBD1, 6 bases. Trimming took 4 bases from V and 5 from J, leaving 12 bases between them. CDR3 length: 14 residues. Germline V gene data show CDR1 as MDHEN and CDR2 as SYDVKM. DNA for the CDR3: TGTGCCAGCAGTTCCACCAGGGGATATCAGCCCCAGCATTTT. It yields the protein CASSSTRGYQPQHF.

In its sample, this clonotype was seen a few times. The V call is TRBV4-1, the J call TRBJ2-1, with 9 bases identical to TRBD2. The CDR3 loop spans 17 amino acids. Trimming removed 0 bases from V and 2 bases from J; junction bases left unmatched: 5. The germline gives CDR1 MGHRA, CDR2 YSYEKL. CDR3 in DNA: TGCGCCAGCAGCCAAGAAAGGGTAGCGGGAGCCTACAATGAGCAGTTCTTC. This gives the protein CASSQERVAGAYNEQFF.

This clonotype showed up many times. The J gene is TRBJ1-2, the V gene TRBV28; D gene ambiguous. The CDR3 is made up of 14 amino acids. In germline, CDR1 is MDHEN, CDR2 SYDVKM. With 4 bases removed from V and 8 bases from J, the gap between germline ends came to 17 bases. The CDR3 sequence is CASSSTVETEGYTF. CDR3 sequence (DNA): TGTGCCAGCAGTTCCACGGTCGAAACGGAGGGCTACACCTTC.

This clonotype was observed many times. The chain employs TRBV28 and TRBJ2-2; 10 nucleotides agree with TRBD2. Per the germline V gene, CDR1 is MDHEN and CDR2 is SYDVKM. The CDR3 extends over 18 amino acids. V trimming: 2 bases; J trimming: 1 base; junction bases outside the gene matches: 7. The CDR3, as DNA: TGTGCCAGCAGTTTACTCAGACTAGCGGGCATGAACACCGGGGAGCTGTTTTTT. Translation: CASSLLRLAGMNTGELFF.

The V call is TRBV10-1, the J call TRBJ2-2; D is uncertain. Germline-derived CDR1 and CDR2 are WNHNN and SYGVQD (reference sequence). The CDR3 runs to 16 residues. Trimming took 3 bases from V and 5 from J, leaving 16 bases between them. The CDR3 sequence is CASSDLMEWGTGELFF. CDR3 DNA sequence: TGCGCCAGCAGTGACCTTATGGAGTGGGGAACCGGGGAGCTGTTTTTT.

This clonotype has only a few counts. The V gene is TRBV20-1, the J gene TRBJ2-1; D is possibly TRBD1 or TRBD2 (5 bases each). Per germline, CDR1 DFQATT and CDR2 SNEGSKA (reference sequence). CDR3 length: 14 residues. V was shortened by 5 bases and J by 6 bases, with 17 bases between the two germline ends. CDR3 nucleotide sequence: TGCAGTGCTTCTAGCAGGGACGACACCAATGAGCAGTTCTTC. This translates into CSASSRDDTNEQFF.

This clonotype was found many times. This rearrangement joins TRBV28 to TRBJ1-2; no definite D call. The ends were cut back, 6 bases at V and 5 bases at J, with 13 bases in the middle. The CDR3 totals 13 residues. Germline CDR1 and CDR2: MDHEN and SYDVKM. In nucleotides, the CDR3 is TGTGCCAGCAGCTATCTGGTGACTTATGGCTACACCTTC. This sequence encodes CASSYLVTYGYTF.

Ten or more counts support this clonotype. The chain is built from TRBV24-1 and TRBJ1-5; no firm D call. Germline-derived CDR1 and CDR2 are KGHDR and SFDVKD. V lost 5 bases, J lost 7 bases, and 14 bases lay in between. This CDR3 has 14 amino acids. The CDR3 DNA sequence: TGTGCCACCAGTGGAGGCGGAGCAGGACAGCCCCAGCATTTT. It yields the protein CATSGGGAGQPQHF.

This clonotype was counted only a few times. V and J are TRBV5-5 and TRBJ2-5; D is undetermined. Deletions cut 0 bases from V and 1 base from J, with 10 bases between. From germline, CDR1 is SGHKS and CDR2 YYEKEE (reference sequence). The CDR3 totals 15 residues. Here the CDR3 DNA reads TGTGCCAGCAGCTTGGCCTCGGCAGTCCAAGAGACCCAGTACTTC. Protein: CASSLASAVQETQYF.

This clonotype was recorded many times. V is TRBV6-2 or TRBV6-3 and J is TRBJ2-1, with D unclear. The CDR3 is made up of 14 amino acids. Germline V lookup: CDR1 MNHEY, CDR2 SVGEGT. With 6 bases removed from V and 2 bases from J, the gap between germline ends came to 11 bases. The CDR3 sequence: CASRAFAPYNEQFF. The CDR3 DNA reads TGTGCCAGCAGGGCTTTCGCGCCCTACAATGAGCAGTTCTTC.

A note on this clonotype: An end of the junction differs from the germline gene, which may be a read error. The rearrangement joins TRBV29-1 to TRBJ1-1; D is possibly TRBD1 (5 bases). The length of the CDR3 is 11 residues. CDR1 and CDR2 from the germline V gene are SQVTM and ANQGSEA. The CDR3 spells CSVDSGYEVFF. The CDR3, as DNA: TGCAGCGTTGACTCAGGGTATGAAGTTTTCTTT.

This clonotype was detected only a few times. The gene calls are TRBV5-1 and TRBJ2-1, with D maybe TRBD2 (6 bases). The ends were cut back, 0 bases at V and 4 bases at J, with 14 bases in the middle. The CDR3 covers 16 residues. CDR1 is SGHRS, CDR2 YFSETQ, per germline. The DNA for the CDR3 is TGCGCCAGCAGCTTGGATGCGGGACTTCAGTACAATGAGCAGTTCTTC. This encodes CASSLDAGLQYNEQFF. The variable domain in full, with the rest retrieved from reference TRBV5-1 and TRBJ2-1, is KAGVTQTPRYLIKTRGQQVTLSCSPISGHRSVSWYQQTPGQGLQFLFEYFSETQRNKGNFPGRFSGRQFSNSRSEMNVSTLELGDSALYLCASSLDAGLQYNEQFFGPGTRLTVL.

This clonotype was found many times. V is TRBV6-1 and J is TRBJ2-1; 7 bases map to TRBD2. The V and J ends lost 6 bases and 5 bases, in that order; junction bases with no gene match: 10. The CDR3 has 15 amino acids. Germline assignment: CDR1 MNHNS and CDR2 SASEGT. DNA for the CDR3: TGTGCCAGCAGCCAACGCCGGGACTACAACAATGAGCAGTTCTTC. Its protein is CASSQRRDYNNEQFF.

The chain couples TRBV5-6 to TRBJ2-7; D is perhaps TRBD1 (5 bases). Germline-derived CDR1 and CDR2 are SGHDT and YYEEEE. The length of the CDR3 is 14 residues. V dropped 4 bases and J dropped 3 bases, with 14 bases sitting between them. The CDR3 DNA is TGTGCCAGCAGCACTTCAGGGTGGGGCTACGAGCAGTACTTC. It yields the protein CASSTSGWGYEQYF.

The sample holds many counts of this clonotype. The chain employs TRBV11-2 and TRBJ2-6; D gene ambiguous. The CDR3 covers 14 residues. The V end lost 5 bases, the J end lost 4 bases, and 9 bases lay between the germline ends. Germline V gene lookup returns CDR1 SGHAT and CDR2 FQNNGV. The CDR3, as DNA: TGTGCCAGCAGCCTACTCCTAGGGGCCAACGTCCTGACTTTC. Protein product: CASSLLLGANVLTF.

This clonotype has at least ten counts. The gene calls are TRBV7-3 and TRBJ2-2; maybe TRBD1 (5 bases). Germline V gives CDR1 SGHTA, CDR2 FQGTGA. This CDR3 comprises 13 residues. Trimming left V 5 bases short and J 8 bases short, with 12 bases between. In DNA form, the CDR3 reads TGTGCCAGCAGCCCGTTCAGGGCTGGGGAGCTGTTTTTT. Translating gives CASSPFRAGELFF.

The table lists this clonotype with a few counts. This chain connects TRBV7-6 to TRBJ2-7; D tentatively reads TRBD1 or TRBD2 (5 bases each). The CDR3 extends over 14 amino acids. CDR1 SGHVS and CDR2 FNYEAQ come from the germline V gene. V was trimmed by 4 bases and J by 3 bases, leaving 13 bases between them. CDR3 nucleotide sequence: TGTGCCAGCAGCTCCGGGGACGGCAACTACGAGCAGTACTTC. It yields the protein CASSSGDGNYEQYF.

As regards this clonotype: A read error may produce the germline difference seen at one junction end. The chain is built from TRBV7-9 and TRBJ1-1; 8 nucleotides agree with TRBD1. This CDR3 is built from 15 residues. CDR1 SEHNR and CDR2 FQNEAQ come from the germline V gene (reference sequence). The CDR3 sequence is CASSLTGEVNTEAFF. CDR3 DNA sequence: TGTGCCAGCAGCCTGACAGGGGAGGTGAACACTGAGGCTTTCTTT.

This clonotype was seen more than once but under ten times. The rearrangement uses TRBV7-3 and TRBJ2-2; D ambiguous. Trimming pared 5 bases from V and 6 bases from J, leaving 13 bases between. CDR3 length: 14 residues. The germline CDR1 and CDR2 sequences are SGHTA and FQGTGA. CDR3 protein: CASSQPGTAGELFF. CDR3 nucleotides: TGTGCCAGCAGCCAACCGGGCACAGCCGGGGAGCTGTTTTTT. The full variable domain, completed using reference TRBV7-3 and TRBJ2-2, is GAGVSQTPSNKVTEKGKYVELRCDPISGHTALYWYRQSLGQGPEFLIYFQGTGAADDSGLPNDRFFAVRPEGSVSTLKIQRTERGDSAVYLCASSQPGTAGELFFGEGSRLTVL.